This T cell receptor beta chain was captured by sequencing in a study of CD8 T cells in ankylosing spondylitis. This CDR3 region has 15 residues. The J segment lost 1 base and the V segment lost 10 bases, leaving 11 bases of the junction unmatched. Study-wide points: Clones tied to disease were said to be significantly enriched in matched ankylosing spondylitis synovial fluid. Ankylosing spondylitis blood appeared to carry a characteristic TCR beta motif of roughly eight highly homologous variants. Disease-linked clones were CD8+ and relatively rare in peripheral blood.

With molecular barcodes, quantitative 5'-RACE was used to make the TCR beta libraries. TCRdb fed the 5' RACE reads into MiXCR, producing one record per CDR3 protein. The data show about 340,000 distinct CDR3 sequences, roughly 14% seen once. Of note for this clonotype: The antigen is undetermined.

The specimen was blood, either unsorted or a sorted T cell fraction (not recorded which). The sequence came from a male donor with ankylosing spondylitis or in good health (not recorded which). V gene TRBV12-3 or TRBV12-4 combines with J gene TRBJ2-3; 7 bases are a match to TRBD2. The DNA for the CDR3 is TGTGCCATTTCGGGGAGGGGTTTCCGCACAGATACGCAGTATTTT. Translating gives CAISGRGFRTDTQYF.